This TCR beta chain was obtained from a study of read filtering for tumor transcriptome and immune sequencing. Looking at the study overall: IR-seq gave about 3.5 to 10.27 million TCR reads per sample; RNA-seq gave about 75 to 1,400.

This CDR3 comprises 15 residues. Germline loops: CDR1 SEHNR, CDR2 FQNEAQ (reference sequence). V was clipped by 0 bases and J by 3 bases, with 11 bases between them. About this clonotype itself: One base away lies a much larger clone, so this may be a sequencing read error.

From about 400 ng of RNA, a library with molecular barcoded alpha/delta and beta/gamma adaptors was made. TCRdb independently ran MiXCR on the reads; one entry per CDR3 protein. The sample includes roughly 130,000 distinct CDR3 sequences, 10% to 15% of them seen just once. Specimen: a population of CD138-negative cells sorted from bone marrow. The source of this sequence is a donor aged 40 or older with multiple myeloma. The chain couples TRBV7-9 to TRBJ2-5; perhaps D is TRBD1 or TRBD2 (5 bases each). The CDR3, as DNA: TGTGCCAGCAGCTTAGCCCAGACAGCGGAAGAGACCCAGTACTTC. It specifies CASSLAQTAEETQYF.